This section outlines one T cell receptor (beta chain) sequence together with its context. Its specificity is unknown. Generated by immunoSEQ multiplex PCR, the TCRdb table keeps only in-frame clones and is missing some. The data contain roughly 36,000 clones, over 65% of them singletons. These data originate in a study of PD-1 blockade in classical Hodgkin lymphoma. Study-level points and caveats: CD4+ TCR diversity climbed significantly by C4D1, unlike CD8+ TCR diversity.

Time point indicated: cycle 4 day 1 (C4D1), after 5 to 7 weeks of nivolumab. After autologous stem cell transplantation all patients relapsed, and prior brentuximab vedotin exposure differed between cohorts. Under best response, outcomes were complete response, partial response or progressive disease. Germline trimming cut 2 bases from V and 6 bases from J; bases unmatched to any gene: 9. Germline CDR1 reads SGHRS; CDR2 reads YFSETQ. The CDR3 has 17 residues. Sequences were derived from peripheral blood mononuclear cells (PBMCs), sampled before the fourth cycle of nivolumab. This rearrangement joins TRBV5-1 to TRBJ2-1; 12 nucleotides agree with TRBD2. The TCR was taken from a human donor with classical Hodgkin lymphoma. As DNA, the CDR3 is TGCGCCAGCAGCTTTACACTAGCGGGGGGTTTGGCCAATGAGCAGTTCTTC. This gives the protein CASSFTLAGGLANEQFF. The full variable domain, with the rest looked up from reference TRBV5-1 and TRBJ2-1, is KAGVTQTPRYLIKTRGQQVTLSCSPISGHRSVSWYQQTPGQGLQFLFEYFSETQRNKGNFPGRFSGRQFSNSRSEMNVSTLELGDSALYLCASSFTLAGGLANEQFFGPGTRLTVL.